Below are 8 T cell receptor beta chains sequenced from a single sample in a study of technical replicates of blood from a handful of donors. Here immunoSEQ multiplex PCR was the method, and the copy in TCRdb shows in-frame clones only, minus some. Among around 80,000 clones listed, roughly 98% were seen once. The sequencing sample was made of T cells isolated from PBMCs. Receptor source: a human donor in good health.

This clone was found a few times. The rearrangement links TRBV19 to TRBJ1-1; D perhaps matches TRBD1 (6 bases). V was trimmed by 5 bases and J by 3 bases, leaving 16 bases between them. The germline CDR1 and CDR2 sequences are LNHDA and SQIVND (reference sequence). This CDR3 spans 15 amino acids. For the CDR3, the DNA is TGTGCCAGTAGTCCCGGGACACCCATGTACACTGAAGCTTTCTTT. It translates to CASSPGTPMYTEAFF.

The V gene is TRBV5-1, the J gene TRBJ1-2, with D perhaps TRBD1 (6 bases). Trimming took 0 bases from V and 5 from J, leaving 11 bases between them. CDR1 and CDR2 from the germline V gene are SGHRS and YFSETQ. This CDR3 has 14 residues. CDR3: CASSLGQDPYGYTF. The CDR3 DNA reads TGCGCCAGCAGCTTGGGACAGGACCCATATGGCTACACCTTC. The full variable domain, in which reference TRBV5-1 and TRBJ1-2 provide the parts outside the CDR3, is KAGVTQTPRYLIKTRGQQVTLSCSPISGHRSVSWYQQTPGQGLQFLFEYFSETQRNKGNFPGRFSGRQFSNSRSEMNVSTLELGDSALYLCASSLGQDPYGYTFGSGTRLTVV.

The J gene is TRBJ2-7, the V gene TRBV18; a weak D match, TRBD1 (6 bases). This CDR3 spans 15 amino acids. Germline values: CDR1 KGHSH, CDR2 LQKENI. Trimming removed 2 bases at V and 6 bases at J, with 17 bases between. The CDR3: CASSPGARGMGEQYF. DNA of the CDR3: TGTGCCAGCTCACCAGGGGCCAGGGGAATGGGCGAGCAGTACTTC.

This chain uses TRBV21-1 with TRBJ2-3; the table calls TRBD1, which could not be checked here. TRBV21-1 is a pseudogene locus. The CDR3 is 15 amino acids. As DNA, the CDR3 is TGTGCCAGCAGCAAGACAGGGGGGGAGGCAGATACGCAGTATTTT. Its translation is CASSKTGGEADTQYF.

The rearrangement joins TRBV7-3 to TRBJ2-2; D is ambiguous. The CDR3 is 14 amino acids. The V and J ends lost 2 bases and 7 bases respectively, with 11 bases between them. Germline CDR1 is SGHTA and CDR2 is FQGTGA. CDR3 region: CASSLGQAYGELFF. As DNA, the CDR3 is TGTGCCAGCAGCTTAGGGCAGGCCTACGGGGAGCTGTTTTTT.

The J gene is TRBJ2-7, the V gene TRBV11-2, with D possibly matching TRBD2 (5 bases). Between the trimmed V and J ends, which lost 2 bases and 2 bases, there was a span of 13 bases. This CDR3 has 15 residues. The germline V gene encodes CDR1 SGHAT and CDR2 FQNNGV. The CDR3 DNA is TGTGCCAGCAGCTTATCAGCGGACGAAACCTACGAGCAGTACTTC. Protein sequence: CASSLSADETYEQYF.

The chain joins TRBV11-3 to TRBJ2-7; 11 bases line up with TRBD2. CDR1 SGHNT and CDR2 YENEEA come from the germline V gene. The CDR3 consists of 15 residues. Trimming at V came to 5 bases and at J to 4 bases, leaving 7 bases not matched to a gene. CDR3 sequence (DNA): TGTGCCAGCAGCCCCAGGACTAGCGGGCAATACGAGCAGTACTTC. It codes for CASSPRTSGQYEQYF.

The chain carries TRBV10-3 and TRBJ2-1, with 8 bases lining up with TRBD2. This CDR3 is built from 15 residues. CDR1 is ENHRY and CDR2 is SYGVKD in the germline V gene. Trimming took 3 bases from V and 4 from J; bases not matched to a gene: 5. The CDR3 loop reads CAISDLTSAYNEQFF. The CDR3, as DNA: TGTGCCATCAGTGACCTGACTAGCGCTTACAATGAGCAGTTCTTC.